This T cell receptor (beta chain) was identified during a study of T cell changes during pregnancy in multiple sclerosis. Method: immunoSEQ multiplex PCR; TCRdb's copy keeps in-frame clones and lacks some. The table lists tens of thousands of clones, 80% to 95% of them singletons, with 3.7% in the top ten. The material was peripheral blood, obtained after pregnancy. The TCR sequence derives from a female donor in good health, enrolled as a control in a pregnancy study.

CDR3: CASSPKGGALTEAFF. CDR3 DNA sequence: TGTGCCAGCAGCCCGAAAGGGGGCGCATTGACTGAAGCTTTCTTT. V is TRBV4-2 and J is TRBJ1-1, with TRBD1 matching 7 bases. The CDR3 loop spans 15 amino acids. The germline gives CDR1 LGHNA, CDR2 YNFKEQ. V gave up 4 bases and J gave up 5 bases; unmatched junction bases: 10.